One sample yielded the 30 T cell receptor beta chains listed below, sequenced in a study of shared clonotypes between healthy human individuals. Some clones are missing from TCRdb's copy, which holds only in-frame ones; the method was immunoSEQ multiplex PCR. This sample has about 1.5 million clones, with 95% to 99% found just once. The specimen was naive CD4+ T cells sorted from blood. Subset described: CD45RA+ positively selected. Source of these receptors: a man aged 25-45 years in good health.

This clone was picked up one time. The V gene is TRBV30, the J gene TRBJ1-1; no reliable D call. The CDR3 sequence is 14 residues long. Germline CDR1 reads GTSNPN; CDR2 reads SVGIG (reference sequence). Trimming shortened V by 0 bases and J by 4 bases, and 12 bases separated the two germline ends. As DNA, the CDR3 is TGTGCCTGGAGTGTTGTCTCGGTAGTCACTGAAGCTTTCTTT. It yields the protein CAWSVVSVVTEAFF.

The chain uses TRBV28 and TRBJ2-2, with D hard to call. This CDR3 comprises 13 residues. Germline V CDR1 and CDR2: MDHEN, SYDVKM. V was trimmed by 6 bases and J by 2 bases, leaving 7 bases between them. The CDR3 nucleotides are TGTGCCAGCAGAGTAACAAACACCGGGGAGCTGTTTTTT. Translating gives CASRVTNTGELFF.

The rearrangement joins TRBV28 to TRBJ1-2; D is unclear. The CDR3 is 12 residues long. The germline CDR1 and CDR2 sequences are MDHEN and SYDVKM. V was trimmed by 3 bases and J by 7 bases, leaving 9 bases between them. The CDR3 is CASSFGGFGYTF. CDR3 in DNA: TGTGCCAGCAGTTTTGGAGGGTTTGGCTACACCTTC.

This rearrangement joins TRBV10-3 to TRBJ1-1; D is perhaps TRBD1 (6 bases). V was shortened by 6 bases and J by 0 bases, with 11 bases between the two germline ends. The germline V gene has CDR1 ENHRY and CDR2 SYGVKD. The CDR3 totals 14 residues. The CDR3 region has the DNA TGTGCCATCAGACTCCAGGGGATGAACACTGAAGCTTTCTTT. It codes for CAIRLQGMNTEAFF.

The chain couples TRBV6-5 to TRBJ2-5; 8 bases are shared with TRBD1. The CDR3 length is 13 residues. V dropped 2 bases and J dropped 7; count of bases not matched to a gene: 3. Germline CDR1 MNHEY, CDR2 SVGAGI. CDR3 sequence reads: CASSYGQGGTQYF. In DNA form, the CDR3 reads TGTGCCAGCAGTTACGGACAGGGCGGGACCCAGTACTTC.

The chain recombines TRBV9 with TRBJ2-7; TRBD2 agrees at 8 bases. Germline trimming cut 3 bases from V and 2 bases from J; bases unmatched to any gene: 10. Germline CDR1 is SGDLS and CDR2 is YYNGEE. This CDR3 has 16 residues. CDR3 protein: CASSGGPSGRPYEQYF. As DNA, the CDR3 is TGTGCCAGCAGCGGCGGGCCCAGCGGGAGACCCTACGAGCAGTACTTC.

This rearrangement joins TRBV5-4 to TRBJ2-5; D may match TRBD1 or TRBD2 (5 bases each). This CDR3 has 14 residues. The V end was cut by 4 bases, the J end by 7 bases, with 17 bases between. The germline CDR1 and CDR2 sequences are SGHNT and YYREEE (reference sequence). CDR3: CASSAPRGVGTQYF. Written as DNA, the CDR3 is TGTGCCAGCAGCGCACCGAGGGGTGTCGGGACCCAGTACTTC. The entire variable domain, with the rest obtained from reference TRBV5-4 and TRBJ2-5, is as follows: ETGVTQSPTHLIKTRGQQVTLRCSSQSGHNTVSWYQQALGQGPQFIFQYYREEENGRGNFPPRFSGLQFPNYSSELNVNALELDDSALYLCASSAPRGVGTQYFGPGTRLLVL.

The chain employs TRBV5-1 and TRBJ2-2; tentatively, D is TRBD1 or TRBD2 (5 bases each). In germline, CDR1 is SGHRS, CDR2 YFSETQ. Trimming removed 7 bases at V and 0 bases at J, with 13 bases between. The CDR3 length is 15 residues. The CDR3 reads CASGKGDANTGELFF. The CDR3, as DNA: TGCGCCAGCGGTAAAGGGGACGCGAACACCGGGGAGCTGTTTTTT.

V is TRBV9 and J is TRBJ2-1, with D perhaps TRBD1 or TRBD2 (6 bases each). Trimming left V 4 bases short and J 5 bases short, with 22 bases between. The CDR3 is made up of 17 amino acids. Germline values: CDR1 SGDLS, CDR2 YYNGEE. This CDR3 reads CASSTRGGGTLNNEQFF. The DNA of the CDR3 is TGTGCCAGCAGCACCAGGGGCGGCGGGACCCTAAACAATGAGCAGTTCTTC.

On this clone: Other DNA sequences within the sample encode an identical CDR3. The chain recombines TRBV18 with TRBJ2-7; D is unresolved. CDR1 is KGHSH, CDR2 LQKENI, per germline. V was cut by 3 bases and J by 0 bases, with 6 bases left in between. The CDR3 runs to 13 residues. In DNA, the CDR3 is TGTGCCAGCTCACCTCCCGGCTCCTACGAGCAGTACTTC. This codes for CASSPPGSYEQYF.

The chain employs TRBV15 and TRBJ2-1; tentative D call: TRBD1 (5 bases). Trimming stripped 8 bases from V and 8 bases from J, with 19 bases between. The CDR3 runs to 14 residues. Looked up from germline, CDR1 is LNHNV and CDR2 is YYDKDF (reference sequence). The CDR3 is CATRPSGRGDEQFF. The CDR3 DNA reads as TGTGCCACCCGGCCATCAGGGCGAGGCGATGAGCAGTTCTTC. Complete variable domain (other parts from reference TRBV15 and TRBJ2-1): DAMVIQNPRYQVTQFGKPVTLSCSQTLNHNVMYWYQQKSSQAPKLLFHYYDKDFNNEADTPDNFQSRRPNTSFCFLDIRSPGLGDTAMYLCATRPSGRGDEQFFGPGTRLTVL.

The CDR3 region is CASSPQVGRLSYNEQFF. The DNA of the CDR3 is TGCGCCAGCAGCCCACAGGTTGGCAGGCTCTCCTACAATGAGCAGTTCTTC. The chain has TRBV5-1 and TRBJ2-1; tentative D call: TRBD1 (5 bases). V lost 4 bases, J lost 0 bases, and 17 bases lay in between. Germline V gene lookup returns CDR1 SGHRS and CDR2 YFSETQ. The CDR3 has 17 residues.

The chain recombines TRBV10-1 with TRBJ2-1; weak D call: TRBD2 (5 bases). Germline CDR1 and CDR2: WNHNN and SYGVQD (reference sequence). There are 12 residues in the CDR3. The V end lost 6 bases, the J end lost 9 bases, and 12 bases lay between the germline ends. DNA for the CDR3: TGCGCCAGCAGCCATTTCCGGGGTGAGCAGTTCTTC. It is translated as CASSHFRGEQFF.

The chain has TRBV28 and TRBJ2-3; 8 nucleotides align to TRBD2. Germline V CDR1 and CDR2: MDHEN, SYDVKM. J lost 6 bases, V lost 6 bases, and 11 bases had no gene match. The CDR3 length is 15 residues. The CDR3 spells CASSQARSSGDTQYF. CDR3 coding DNA: TGTGCCAGCAGCCAAGCGCGGTCTAGCGGGGATACGCAGTATTTT. Using reference TRBV28 and TRBJ2-3 for the parts outside the CDR3, the full variable domain is DVKVTQSSRYLVKRTGEKVFLECVQDMDHENMFWYRQDPGLGLRLIYFSYDVKMKEKGDIPEGYSVSREKKERFSLILESASTNQTSMYLCASSQARSSGDTQYFGPGTRLTVL.

The rearrangement joins TRBV18 to TRBJ1-2; D remains unclear. The CDR3 consists of 13 residues. Looked up from germline, CDR1 is KGHSH and CDR2 is LQKENI. Trimming pared 3 bases from V and 8 bases from J, leaving 13 bases between. The CDR3: CASSPLDISGYTF. CDR3 nucleotide sequence: TGTGCCAGCTCACCTCTTGACATATCCGGCTACACCTTC.

This clone appeared once. The rearrangement links TRBV5-1 to TRBJ2-1; D gene unclear. V was shortened by 1 base and J by 14 bases, with 13 bases between the two germline ends. This CDR3 contains 12 residues. CDR1 and CDR2 from the germline V gene are SGHRS and YFSETQ. CDR3 loop: CASSLTPGPEFF. In DNA form, the CDR3 reads TGCGCCAGCAGCTTGACGCCGGGTCCGGAGTTCTTC.

As for this clone: The same CDR3 arises from other DNA sequences in this sample as well. The V call is TRBV7-2, the J call TRBJ2-7; unclear D gene. The V end lost 1 base, the J end lost 2 bases, and 12 bases lay between the germline ends. This CDR3 spans 15 amino acids. Germline values: CDR1 SGHTA, CDR2 FQGNSA. In DNA form, the CDR3 reads TGTGCCAGCAGCTTAGTAGGCGGCTTAACCTACGAGCAGTACTTC. This codes for CASSLVGGLTYEQYF.

This sequence joins TRBV5-4 and TRBJ2-7; possibly TRBD2 for D (6 bases). The CDR3 covers 15 residues. V gave up 4 bases and J gave up 3 bases, with 17 bases separating them. From germline, CDR1 is SGHNT and CDR2 YYREEE (reference sequence). This CDR3 reads CASSPGGKVGYEQYF. The CDR3, as DNA: TGTGCCAGCAGCCCCGGCGGGAAGGTAGGCTACGAGCAGTACTTC.

The CDR3 loop is CASSGLRDNSYNEQFF. The CDR3 DNA sequence: TGTGCCAGCAGTGGCCTCCGGGACAACTCCTACAATGAGCAGTTCTTC. This chain uses TRBV9 with TRBJ2-1; possibly TRBD1 for D (6 bases). Trimming took 5 bases from V and 0 from J, leaving 15 bases between them. The V gene's germline CDR1 is SGDLS and CDR2 YYNGEE. This CDR3 contains 16 residues.

The V and J genes are TRBV2 and TRBJ2-7; D possibly corresponds to TRBD1 (6 bases). The CDR3 extends over 12 amino acids. Trimming pared 5 bases from V and 4 bases from J, leaving 9 bases between. The germline gives CDR1 SNHLY, CDR2 FYNNEI. The chain's CDR3 is CASSWTEYEQYF. In DNA form, the CDR3 reads TGTGCCAGCAGTTGGACAGAATACGAGCAGTACTTC.

This clone came up once. The chain links TRBV7-2 to TRBJ1-1; D gene unclear. Germline-derived CDR1 and CDR2 are SGHTA and FQGNSA. Trimming left V 3 bases short and J 4 bases short, with 9 bases between. The CDR3 covers 13 residues. Written as DNA, the CDR3 is TGTGCCAGCAGCTTTAGATTACTCACTGAAGCTTTCTTT. It encodes CASSFRLLTEAFF.

V and J are TRBV2 and TRBJ2-7; D perhaps matches TRBD2 (6 bases). Germline V gene sequence: CDR1 SNHLY, CDR2 FYNNEI. The V end was cut by 2 bases, the J end by 6 bases, with 14 bases between. The CDR3 length is 14 residues. This CDR3 is CASSEIRLEGEQYF. The CDR3 nucleotides are TGTGCCAGCAGTGAAATACGGTTGGAGGGCGAGCAGTACTTC.

Only one count was recorded for this clone. V usage is TRBV18 and J usage is TRBJ2-1, with 8 bases aligning to TRBD1. Per germline, CDR1 KGHSH and CDR2 LQKENI. The J segment lost 0 bases and the V segment lost 5 bases, leaving 3 bases of the junction unmatched. The CDR3 contains 15 residues. This CDR3 is CASSDGTGSYNEQFF. CDR3 sequence (DNA): TGTGCCAGCTCAGACGGGACAGGCTCCTACAATGAGCAGTTCTTC.

With respect to this clone: Within the sample, other DNA sequences also encode this same CDR3. This chain joins TRBV28 and TRBJ2-7, with D possibly matching TRBD1 (6 bases). This CDR3 spans 13 amino acids. Germline CDR1 reads MDHEN; CDR2 reads SYDVKM. V was trimmed by 2 bases and J by 3 bases, leaving 8 bases between them. In nucleotides, the CDR3 is TGTGCCAGCAGTTTAGCAGGGGACTACGAGCAGTACTTC. The encoded protein is CASSLAGDYEQYF.

The gene calls are TRBV28 and TRBJ1-1; D not certain. The CDR3 runs to 15 residues. The germline gives CDR1 MDHEN, CDR2 SYDVKM. Trimming cost V 5 bases and J 0 bases, with 13 bases left between them. The CDR3 loop reads CASSPIDTMNTEAFF. The CDR3, as DNA: TGTGCCAGCAGTCCGATAGATACCATGAACACTGAAGCTTTCTTT.

The CDR3, as DNA: TGTGCCAGTAGCGCCGGGACAGGGAAGAGCCAAGAGACCCAGTACTTC. Its protein product is CASSAGTGKSQETQYF. The chain is built from TRBV19 and TRBJ2-5; 9 nucleotides align to TRBD1. CDR3 size: 16 residues. Germline CDR1 reads LNHDA; CDR2 reads SQIVND (reference sequence). With 6 bases clipped from V and 1 base from J, the junction kept 9 bases outside the gene matches.

The CDR3 protein is CASSLPWGSYNEQFF. CDR3 nucleotide sequence: TGTGCCAGCTCACTCCCGTGGGGCTCCTACAATGAGCAGTTCTTC. The chain combines TRBV18 with TRBJ2-1, with D uncertain. The CDR3 is 15 residues long. Trimming took off 4 bases at V and 0 bases at J, with 10 bases between the two ends. CDR1 and CDR2 from the germline V gene are KGHSH and LQKENI.

The genes are TRBV30 and TRBJ2-7; either TRBD1 or TRBD2 may fit D (5 bases each). Between the trimmed V and J ends, which lost 3 bases and 6 bases, there was a span of 24 bases. Germline CDR1 reads GTSNPN; CDR2 reads SVGIG (reference sequence). This CDR3 contains 16 residues. The CDR3, as DNA: TGTGCCTGGAGATTAAACGTGGCAGGGAAGAGCGGCGAGCAGTACTTC. It translates to CAWRLNVAGKSGEQYF.

The V and J genes are TRBV19 and TRBJ2-4; D remains ambiguous. Germline CDR1 reads LNHDA; CDR2 reads SQIVND (reference sequence). This CDR3 contains 16 residues. V was cut by 6 bases and J by 0 bases, with 15 bases left in between. The CDR3 loop is CASSLGPLLAKNIQYF. In DNA form, the CDR3 reads TGTGCCAGTAGCCTTGGTCCCCTTCTAGCCAAAAACATTCAGTACTTC.

This sequence joins TRBV29-1 and TRBJ2-5, with 8 bases that match TRBD1. CDR1 is SQVTM and CDR2 is ANQGSEA in the germline V gene. Unmatched junction bases numbered 18, after V lost 7 bases and J lost 5 bases. CDR3 size: 16 residues. CDR3 residues: CSAPSSRGQGWETQYF. Written as DNA, the CDR3 is TGCAGCGCTCCGAGTAGCCGCGGACAGGGATGGGAGACCCAGTACTTC.